Presented here are 26 T cell receptor beta chains from one specimen sequenced in a study of blood T cell repertoires in COVID-19. Some clones are missing from TCRdb's copy, which holds only in-frame ones; the method was immunoSEQ multiplex PCR. The sample has about 370,000 clones; more than 70% are singletons. The sample was peripheral blood. The receptors originated from a woman aged 30 to 39 with COVID-19, enrolled during active disease.

The J gene is TRBJ2-5, the V gene TRBV11-2; 7 bases fit TRBD2. The CDR3 has 14 amino acids. Per germline, CDR1 SGHAT and CDR2 FQNNGV. V lost 4 bases to trimming and J lost 2 bases; unmatched junction nucleotides: 4. CDR3 residues: CASSWPSGQETQYF. Written as DNA, the CDR3 is TGTGCCAGCAGCTGGCCTAGCGGACAAGAGACCCAGTACTTC.

The V gene is TRBV7-9, the J gene TRBJ2-3, with 7 bases lining up with TRBD2. V shed 7 bases, J shed 0 bases, and the junction held 4 bases outside the gene matches. CDR1 is SEHNR and CDR2 is FQNEAQ in the germline V gene (reference sequence). This CDR3 has 14 amino acids. DNA for the CDR3: TGTGCCAGCATTTCTAGCGGCAGCACAGATACGCAGTATTTT. This sequence encodes CASISSGSTDTQYF. Looking up the rest from reference TRBV7-9 and TRBJ2-3 gives the full variable domain: DTGVSQNPRHKITKRGQNVTFRCDPISEHNRLYWYRQTLGQGPEFLTYFQNEAQLEKSRLLSDRFSAERPKGSFSTLEIQRTEQGDSAMYLCASISSGSTDTQYFGPGTRLTVL.

This clone occurred a few times. The rearrangement uses TRBV15 and TRBJ2-2, with D unresolved. The CDR3 is made up of 14 amino acids. The V gene lost 2 bases and the J gene lost 0 bases, with 4 bases spanning the gap. Germline-derived CDR1 and CDR2 are LNHNV and YYDKDF (reference sequence). This chain's CDR3 is CATSRIANTGELFF. The CDR3 nucleotides read TGTGCCACCAGCAGAATAGCGAACACCGGGGAGCTGTTTTTT.

The chain combines TRBV15 with TRBJ2-5, with TRBD1 matching over 10 bases. This CDR3 has 16 residues. Germline CDR1 is LNHNV and CDR2 is YYDKDF (reference sequence). V lost 2 bases and J lost 5; bases outside the gene matches: 8. The CDR3 spells CATSRSDRGSRETQYF. The CDR3 DNA follows: TGTGCCACCAGCAGATCGGACAGGGGGTCGAGGGAGACCCAGTACTTC.

The chain has TRBV9 and TRBJ2-7; 9 bases line up with TRBD1. The V segment lost 2 bases and the J segment 6 bases; nucleotides outside the gene matches: 6. The length of the CDR3 is 14 residues. Germline V CDR1 and CDR2: SGDLS, YYNGEE. The CDR3 sequence is CASSVGQGPGEQYF. The CDR3 DNA sequence: TGTGCCAGCAGCGTCGGACAGGGGCCGGGCGAGCAGTACTTC.

This rearrangement joins TRBV6-1 to TRBJ1-6; D is unclear. The CDR3 runs 19 residues. Per the germline V gene, CDR1 is MNHNS and CDR2 is SASEGT. The V and J ends lost 2 bases and 3 bases respectively, with 20 bases between them. CDR3 residues: CASSENLVNGPYYNSPLHF. The CDR3 DNA reads TGTGCCAGCAGTGAAAATTTAGTAAATGGTCCCTACTATAATTCACCCCTCCACTTT.

In its sample, this clone was seen many times. This sequence joins TRBV2 and TRBJ1-2; 8 bases align to TRBD1. V dropped 6 bases and J dropped 5; count of bases not matched to a gene: 5. Germline V gives CDR1 SNHLY, CDR2 FYNNEI. CDR3 length equals 13 residues. The CDR3 sequence is CASRQDRDYGYTF. The CDR3 DNA sequence: TGTGCCAGCAGGCAGGACAGGGATTATGGCTACACCTTC.

V is TRBV24-1 and J is TRBJ2-5, with D maybe TRBD1 (6 bases). This CDR3 region has 15 residues. In germline, CDR1 is KGHDR, CDR2 SFDVKD. V lost 9 bases to trimming and J lost 5 bases, with 21 bases between them. The CDR3 reads CATGDPNRAGETQYF. The CDR3 DNA reads as TGTGCCACCGGCGACCCAAACAGGGCTGGGGAGACCCAGTACTTC.

The chain carries TRBV5-1 and TRBJ1-5; D might be TRBD1 (5 bases). V shed 4 bases and J shed 1 base, with 15 bases lying between them. The CDR3 contains 16 residues. Germline assignment: CDR1 SGHRS and CDR2 YFSETQ. CDR3 sequence (DNA): TGCGCCAGCAGCCACGGTGGAGGGGCAAGCAATCAGCCCCAGCATTTT. Residues: CASSHGGGASNQPQHF.

The chain couples TRBV6-2 or TRBV6-3 to TRBJ1-6, with 8 bases that match TRBD1. This CDR3 is 16 amino acids long. In germline, CDR1 is MNHEY, CDR2 SVGEGT. J was trimmed by 3 bases and V by 5 bases; bases with no gene match: 6. As DNA, the CDR3 is TGTGCCAGCAGTCTGGCCGGGACAGGCTATAATTCACCCCTCCACTTT. Protein: CASSLAGTGYNSPLHF.

This clone was seen just once. The chain employs TRBV28 and TRBJ2-7, with 9 positions matching TRBD1. The CDR3 runs to 14 residues. The trim removed 8 bases at V and 0 bases at J, leaving 5 bases unmatched. Germline CDR1 is MDHEN and CDR2 is SYDVKM. The CDR3 protein is CASALGQGSYEQYF. The CDR3 DNA is TGTGCCAGCGCCCTGGGACAGGGCTCCTACGAGCAGTACTTC.

The chain employs TRBV3-1 (or the pseudogene TRBV3-2) and TRBJ2-5; D is perhaps TRBD2 (6 bases). The V end lost 4 bases, the J end lost 4 bases, and 16 bases lay between the germline ends. Germline V lookup: CDR1 LGHDT, CDR2 YNNKEL (reference sequence). There are 15 residues in the CDR3. CDR3 sequence: CASSPWDSAAETQYF. The CDR3 DNA reads TGTGCCAGCAGCCCCTGGGACTCGGCGGCAGAGACCCAGTACTTC.

The CDR3 spells CAISGGVSGKTSTDTQYF. In DNA, the CDR3 is TGTGCCATCAGTGGGGGGGTGAGCGGGAAAACCAGCACAGATACGCAGTATTTT. The chain carries TRBV10-3 and TRBJ2-3; 7 bases line up with TRBD2. The CDR3 consists of 18 residues. Germline assignment: CDR1 ENHRY and CDR2 SYGVKD. Germline trimming cut 4 bases from V and 0 bases from J; bases unmatched to any gene: 13.

The chain employs TRBV4-3 and TRBJ2-3, with 9 bases matching TRBD1. CDR1 is LGHNA and CDR2 is YSLEER in the germline V gene. Trimming cost V 3 bases and J 2 bases; bases outside gene matches: 3. The CDR3 is 15 residues long. DNA of the CDR3: TGCGCCAGCAGCCAGTACAGGGGGCTCACAGATACGCAGTATTTT. Its protein product is CASSQYRGLTDTQYF.

V and J are TRBV6-2 or TRBV6-3 and TRBJ2-6, with 7 bases identical to TRBD2. The length of the CDR3 is 17 residues. The germline CDR1 and CDR2 sequences are MNHEY and SVGEGT. The junction had 4 bases not matched to a gene; V was cut back by 2 bases and J by 0 bases. This CDR3 is CASSYVGGYSGANVLTF. CDR3 coding DNA: TGTGCCAGCAGTTACGTGGGAGGGTACTCTGGGGCCAACGTCCTGACTTTC.

The gene calls are TRBV9 and TRBJ1-2, with D uncertain. With 0 bases removed from V and 2 bases from J, the gap between germline ends came to 5 bases. Per germline, CDR1 SGDLS and CDR2 YYNGEE. The CDR3 is 13 residues long. CDR3 sequence (DNA): TGTGCCAGCAGCGTAGGACACAACTATGGCTACACCTTC. As protein: CASSVGHNYGYTF. Looking up the rest from reference TRBV9 and TRBJ1-2 gives the full variable domain: DSGVTQTPKHLITATGQRVTLRCSPRSGDLSVYWYQQSLDQGLQFLIQYYNGEERAKGNILERFSAQQFPDLHSELNLSSLELGDSALYFCASSVGHNYGYTFGSGTRLTVV.

The chain employs TRBV5-1 and TRBJ2-7; D unclear. The germline gives CDR1 SGHRS, CDR2 YFSETQ. The V end was cut by 1 base, the J end by 3 bases, with 8 bases between. The CDR3 spans 13 residues. This chain's CDR3 is CASSLPDIYEQYF. The DNA of the CDR3 is TGCGCCAGCAGCTTGCCAGATATCTACGAGCAGTACTTC. Full variable domain (remainder filled in from reference TRBV5-1 and TRBJ2-7): KAGVTQTPRYLIKTRGQQVTLSCSPISGHRSVSWYQQTPGQGLQFLFEYFSETQRNKGNFPGRFSGRQFSNSRSEMNVSTLELGDSALYLCASSLPDIYEQYFGPGTRLTVT.

The chain recombines TRBV29-1 with TRBJ1-1; TRBD1 agrees at 9 bases. CDR1 and CDR2 from the germline V gene are SQVTM and ANQGSEA. V shed 8 bases, J shed 4 bases, and the junction held 11 bases outside the gene matches. CDR3 length: 14 amino acids. CDR3 sequence (DNA): TGCAGCATCCGAGTTACAGGGGGCCTCACTGAAGCTTTCTTT. Protein: CSIRVTGGLTEAFF.

The CDR3 DNA reads TGCAGTGCTCTGGGAGAAGAGACCCAGTACTTC. Translation gives CSALGEETQYF. This chain links TRBV20-1 with TRBJ2-5, with D tentatively TRBD2 (5 bases). The V and J ends lost 5 bases and 3 bases respectively, with 7 bases between them. The CDR3 spans 11 residues. Germline V gene lookup returns CDR1 DFQATT and CDR2 SNEGSKA (reference sequence).

The CDR3 DNA is TGTGCCAGCAGTTACGGTACAGGGAACAACGAGCAGTACTTC. Amino acid sequence: CASSYGTGNNEQYF. The gene calls are TRBV6-5 and TRBJ2-7, with D perhaps matching TRBD1 (6 bases). V lost 2 bases and J 5 bases, leaving 13 bases between the germline ends. This CDR3 has 14 amino acids. CDR1 MNHEY and CDR2 SVGAGI come from the germline V gene.

The chain links TRBV15 to TRBJ1-4; D possibly corresponds to TRBD1 (5 bases). Germline V gene lookup returns CDR1 LNHNV and CDR2 YYDKDF (reference sequence). V shed 3 bases and J shed 8 bases, with 7 bases lying between them. This CDR3 has 12 residues. The CDR3 reads CATSRGPEKLFF. The CDR3 coding sequence is TGTGCCACCAGCAGGGGGCCGGAAAAACTGTTTTTT.

This clone turned up a few times. V and J are TRBV12-3 or TRBV12-4 and TRBJ2-3, with D uncertain. The CDR3 totals 11 residues. Trimming took off 8 bases at V and 8 bases at J, with 11 bases between the two ends. The CDR3 nucleotides are TGTGCCAGCCGCCGATCGGGTACGCAGTATTTT. Protein sequence: CASRRSGTQYF.

The chain carries TRBV6-2 or TRBV6-3 and TRBJ1-2; D unresolved. This CDR3 contains 14 residues. CDR1 and CDR2 from the germline V gene are MNHEY and SVGEGT. V was cut by 0 bases and J by 5 bases, with 10 bases left in between. The CDR3, as DNA: TGTGCCAGCAGTTACTCGGAAAGGAGATATGGCTACACCTTC. Its translation is CASSYSERRYGYTF.

The chain couples TRBV15 to TRBJ1-1; possibly TRBD1 for D (5 bases). The V gene's germline CDR1 is LNHNV and CDR2 YYDKDF (reference sequence). The CDR3 loop spans 18 amino acids. Between the trimmed V and J ends, which lost 0 bases and 3 bases, there was a span of 20 bases. CDR3 amino acids: CATSRDLPTGTEYTEAFF. In DNA form, the CDR3 reads TGTGCCACCAGCAGAGATCTGCCCACCGGGACTGAGTACACTGAAGCTTTCTTT.

CDR3 coding DNA: TGTGCCAGCAGTTTTTCGCCGGTAGATAGGTTGCGGTCTGGCGTAAATGAAGCTTTCTTT. It is translated as CASSFSPVDRLRSGVNEAFF. The rearrangement joins TRBV6-2 or TRBV6-3 to TRBJ1-1; D is ambiguous. The CDR3 covers 20 residues. The V gene lost 4 bases and the J gene lost 7 bases, with 34 bases spanning the gap. Germline V gives CDR1 MNHEY, CDR2 SVGEGT.

This rearrangement joins TRBV27 to TRBJ1-4; the D is unclear. This CDR3 spans 15 amino acids. The germline V gene encodes CDR1 MNHEY and CDR2 SMNVEV (reference sequence). The V gene lost 5 bases and the J gene lost 3 bases, with 13 bases spanning the gap. The CDR3 region is CASSPAAVANEKLFF. CDR3 DNA sequence: TGTGCCAGCAGTCCCGCGGCGGTGGCTAATGAAAAACTGTTTTTT.